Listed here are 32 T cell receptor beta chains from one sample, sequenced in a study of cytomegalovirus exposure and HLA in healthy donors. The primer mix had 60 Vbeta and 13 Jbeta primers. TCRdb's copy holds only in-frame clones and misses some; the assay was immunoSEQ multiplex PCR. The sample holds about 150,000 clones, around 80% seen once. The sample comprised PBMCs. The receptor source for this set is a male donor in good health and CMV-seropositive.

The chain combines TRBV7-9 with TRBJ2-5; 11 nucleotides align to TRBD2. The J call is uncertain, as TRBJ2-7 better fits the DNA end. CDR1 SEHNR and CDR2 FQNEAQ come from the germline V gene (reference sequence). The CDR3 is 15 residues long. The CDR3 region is CASSYGTSGFYEQYF. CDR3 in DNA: TGTGCCAGCAGCTATGGGACTAGCGGATTCTACGAGCAGTACTTC.

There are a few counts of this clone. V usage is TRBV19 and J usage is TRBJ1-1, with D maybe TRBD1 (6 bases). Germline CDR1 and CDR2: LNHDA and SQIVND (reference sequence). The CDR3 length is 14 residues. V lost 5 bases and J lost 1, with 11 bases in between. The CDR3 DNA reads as TGTGCCAGTAGTGAGTTACAGGGGAACACTGAAGCTTTCTTT. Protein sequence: CASSELQGNTEAFF.

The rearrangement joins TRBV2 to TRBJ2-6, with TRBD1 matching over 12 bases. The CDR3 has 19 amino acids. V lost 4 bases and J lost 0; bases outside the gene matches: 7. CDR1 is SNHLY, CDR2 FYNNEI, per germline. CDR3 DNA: TGTGCCAGCAGTGGGGGGACAGGGGGCTTTAGCTCTGGGGCCAACGTCCTGACTTTC. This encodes CASSGGTGGFSSGANVLTF.

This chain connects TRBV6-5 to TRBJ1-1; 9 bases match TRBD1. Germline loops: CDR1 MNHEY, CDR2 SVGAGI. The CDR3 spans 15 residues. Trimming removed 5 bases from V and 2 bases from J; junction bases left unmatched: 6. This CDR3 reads CASSSGQGTNTEAFF. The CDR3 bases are TGTGCCAGCAGTAGTGGACAGGGGACCAACACTGAAGCTTTCTTT.

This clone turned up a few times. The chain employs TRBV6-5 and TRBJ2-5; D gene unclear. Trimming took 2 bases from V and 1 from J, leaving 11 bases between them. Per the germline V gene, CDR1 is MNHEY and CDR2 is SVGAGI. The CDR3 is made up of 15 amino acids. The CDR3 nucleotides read TGTGCCAGCAGTTACCCGAGACTCCCCCAAGAGACCCAGTACTTC. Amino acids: CASSYPRLPQETQYF.

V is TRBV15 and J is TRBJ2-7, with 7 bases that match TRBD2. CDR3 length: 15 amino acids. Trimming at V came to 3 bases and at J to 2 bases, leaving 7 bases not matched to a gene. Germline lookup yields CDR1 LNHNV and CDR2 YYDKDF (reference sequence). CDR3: CATSSSWREPYEQYF. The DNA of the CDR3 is TGTGCCACCAGCAGTAGTTGGCGGGAGCCCTACGAGCAGTACTTC.

CDR3 DNA sequence: TGTGCCAGCAGCCCTTCCGGGACTAACACAGATACGCAGTATTTT. Its translation is CASSPSGTNTDTQYF. This chain links TRBV7-3 with TRBJ2-3; the match to TRBD2 covers 7 bases. The V gene end was trimmed by 5 bases and the J gene end by 2 bases; junction bases not matched to a gene: 7. CDR3 size: 15 residues. Germline lookup yields CDR1 SGHTA and CDR2 FQGTGA.

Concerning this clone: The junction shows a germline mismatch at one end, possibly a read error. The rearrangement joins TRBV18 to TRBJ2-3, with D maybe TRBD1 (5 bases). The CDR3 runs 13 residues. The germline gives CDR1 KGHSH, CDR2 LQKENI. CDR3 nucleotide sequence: TGTGCCAGCTCCCCAAGACAGACAGACACGCAGTATTTT. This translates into CASSPRQTDTQYF.

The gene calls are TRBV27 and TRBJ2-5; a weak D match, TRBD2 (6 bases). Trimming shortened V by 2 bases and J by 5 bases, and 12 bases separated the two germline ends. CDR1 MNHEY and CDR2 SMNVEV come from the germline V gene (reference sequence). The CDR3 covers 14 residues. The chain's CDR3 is CASSLVGGAETQYF. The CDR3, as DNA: TGTGCCAGCAGTTTAGTCGGCGGGGCGGAGACCCAGTACTTC.

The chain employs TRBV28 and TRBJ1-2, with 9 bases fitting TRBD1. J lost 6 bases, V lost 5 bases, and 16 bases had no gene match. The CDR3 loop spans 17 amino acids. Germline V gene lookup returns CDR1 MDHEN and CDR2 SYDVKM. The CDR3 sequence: CASSLSSGTGNGNGYTF. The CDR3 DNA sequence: TGTGCCAGCAGTCTCTCCTCCGGGACAGGGAATGGCAATGGCTACACCTTC.

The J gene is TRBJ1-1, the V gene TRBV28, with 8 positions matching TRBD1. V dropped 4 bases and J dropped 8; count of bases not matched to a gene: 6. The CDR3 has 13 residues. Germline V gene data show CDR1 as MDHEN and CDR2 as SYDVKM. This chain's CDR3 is CASSSSRDREAFF. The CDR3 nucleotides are TGTGCCAGCAGTTCATCCCGGGACAGGGAAGCTTTCTTT.

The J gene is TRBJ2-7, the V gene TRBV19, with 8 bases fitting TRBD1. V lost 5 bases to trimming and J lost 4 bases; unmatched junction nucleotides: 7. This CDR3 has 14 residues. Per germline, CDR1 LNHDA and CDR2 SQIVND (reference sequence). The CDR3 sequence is CASSSTGEVYEQYF. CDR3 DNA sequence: TGTGCCAGTAGTTCGACAGGGGAGGTATACGAGCAGTACTTC.

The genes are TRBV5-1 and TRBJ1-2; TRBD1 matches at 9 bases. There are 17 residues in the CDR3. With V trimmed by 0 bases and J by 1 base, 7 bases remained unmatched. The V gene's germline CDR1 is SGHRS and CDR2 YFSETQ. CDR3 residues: CASSLERGTGRNYGYTF. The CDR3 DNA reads TGCGCCAGCAGCTTGGAGAGAGGGACAGGGCGTAACTATGGCTACACCTTC.

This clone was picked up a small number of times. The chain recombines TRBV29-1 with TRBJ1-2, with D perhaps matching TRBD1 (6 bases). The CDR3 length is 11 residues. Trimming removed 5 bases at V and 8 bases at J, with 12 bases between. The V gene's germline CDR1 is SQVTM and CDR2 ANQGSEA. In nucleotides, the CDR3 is TGCAGCGTTCAGGGGTCGGAGGGCTACACCTTC. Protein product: CSVQGSEGYTF.

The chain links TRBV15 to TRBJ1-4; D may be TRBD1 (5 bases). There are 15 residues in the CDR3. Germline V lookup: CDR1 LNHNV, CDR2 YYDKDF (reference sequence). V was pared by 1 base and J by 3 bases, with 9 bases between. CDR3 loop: CATSRGGEANEKLFF. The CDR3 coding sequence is TGTGCCACCAGCAGAGGGGGGGAGGCTAATGAAAAACTGTTTTTT. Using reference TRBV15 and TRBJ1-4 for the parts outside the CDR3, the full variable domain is DAMVIQNPRYQVTQFGKPVTLSCSQTLNHNVMYWYQQKSSQAPKLLFHYYDKDFNNEADTPDNFQSRRPNTSFCFLDIRSPGLGDTAMYLCATSRGGEANEKLFFGSGTQLSVL.

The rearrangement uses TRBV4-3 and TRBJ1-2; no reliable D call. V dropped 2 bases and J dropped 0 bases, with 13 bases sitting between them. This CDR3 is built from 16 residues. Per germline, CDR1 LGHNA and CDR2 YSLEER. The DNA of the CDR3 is TGCGCCAGCAGCCAATTTAGAGGAACGGCTAACTATGGCTACACCTTC. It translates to CASSQFRGTANYGYTF.

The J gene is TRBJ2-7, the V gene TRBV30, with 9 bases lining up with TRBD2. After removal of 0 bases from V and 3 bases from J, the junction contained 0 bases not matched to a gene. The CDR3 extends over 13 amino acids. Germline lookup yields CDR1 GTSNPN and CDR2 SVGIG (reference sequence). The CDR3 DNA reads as TGTGCCTGGAGTGTGACTAGCGGCTACGAGCAGTACTTC. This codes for CAWSVTSGYEQYF.

DNA of the CDR3: TGTGCCAGCAGCCTAATCACTAGTTTTGTAAATACGCAGTATTTT. It is translated as CASSLITSFVNTQYF. This chain joins TRBV5-6 and TRBJ2-3; possible D gene TRBD2, 5 bases. The V end was cut by 4 bases, the J end by 7 bases, with 19 bases between. Germline CDR1 reads SGHDT; CDR2 reads YYEEEE. The CDR3 consists of 15 residues.

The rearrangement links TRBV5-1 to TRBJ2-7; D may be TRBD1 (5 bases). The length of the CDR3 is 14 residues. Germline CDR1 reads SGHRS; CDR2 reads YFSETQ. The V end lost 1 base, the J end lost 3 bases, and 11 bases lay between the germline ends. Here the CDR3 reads CASSLRGTLYEQYF. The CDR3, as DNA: TGCGCCAGCAGCTTGAGGGGCACACTCTACGAGCAGTACTTC.

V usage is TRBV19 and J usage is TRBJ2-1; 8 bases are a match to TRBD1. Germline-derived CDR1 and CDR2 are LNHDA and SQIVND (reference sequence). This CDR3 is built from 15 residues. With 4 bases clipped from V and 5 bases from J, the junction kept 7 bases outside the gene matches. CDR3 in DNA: TGTGCCAGTAGTACAGGGGGCGCCCCCCACAATGAGCAGTTCTTC. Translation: CASSTGGAPHNEQFF.

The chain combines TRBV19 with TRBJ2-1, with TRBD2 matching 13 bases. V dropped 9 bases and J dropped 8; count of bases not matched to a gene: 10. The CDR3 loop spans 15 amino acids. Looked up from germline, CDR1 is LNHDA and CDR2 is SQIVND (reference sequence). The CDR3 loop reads CASSLAGGVGDEQFF. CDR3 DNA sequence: TGTGCCAGCTCACTAGCGGGAGGGGTCGGAGATGAGCAGTTCTTC.

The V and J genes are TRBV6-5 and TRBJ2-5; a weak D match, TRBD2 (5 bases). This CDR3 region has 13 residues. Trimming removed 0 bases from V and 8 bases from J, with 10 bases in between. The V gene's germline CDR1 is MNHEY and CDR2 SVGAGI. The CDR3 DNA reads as TGTGCCAGCAGTTACTCGGGGAGCAATACCCAGTACTTC. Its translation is CASSYSGSNTQYF.

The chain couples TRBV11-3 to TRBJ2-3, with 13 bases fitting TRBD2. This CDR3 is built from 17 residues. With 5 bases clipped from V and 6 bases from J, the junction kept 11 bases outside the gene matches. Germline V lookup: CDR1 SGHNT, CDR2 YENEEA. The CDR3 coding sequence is TGTGCCAGCAGCCCCCCCCCGGGACTAGCGGGGTGGGATACGCAGTATTTT. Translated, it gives CASSPPPGLAGWDTQYF.

The CDR3 is CASSEPGNPGNTIYF. CDR3 coding DNA: TGTGCCAGCAGTGAACCAGGGAACCCTGGAAACACCATATATTTT. This chain uses TRBV2 with TRBJ1-3, with D maybe TRBD1 (5 bases). Germline loops: CDR1 SNHLY, CDR2 FYNNEI. Trimming removed 2 bases at V and 2 bases at J, with 10 bases between. The CDR3 sequence is 15 residues long.

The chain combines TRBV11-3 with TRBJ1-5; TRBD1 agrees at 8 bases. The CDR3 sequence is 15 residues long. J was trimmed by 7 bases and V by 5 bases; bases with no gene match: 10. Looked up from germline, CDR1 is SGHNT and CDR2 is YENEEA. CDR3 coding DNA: TGTGCCAGCAGCCAGTCAGGGGGCGCAGACCAGCCCCAGCATTTT. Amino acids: CASSQSGGADQPQHF.

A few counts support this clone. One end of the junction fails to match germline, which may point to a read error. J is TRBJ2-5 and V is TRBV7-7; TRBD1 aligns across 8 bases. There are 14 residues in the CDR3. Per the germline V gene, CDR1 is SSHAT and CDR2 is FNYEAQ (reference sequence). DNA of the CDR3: TGTGCTAGCAGCCCCGACAGGGGCCAAGAGACCCAGTACTTC. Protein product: CASSPDRGQETQYF.

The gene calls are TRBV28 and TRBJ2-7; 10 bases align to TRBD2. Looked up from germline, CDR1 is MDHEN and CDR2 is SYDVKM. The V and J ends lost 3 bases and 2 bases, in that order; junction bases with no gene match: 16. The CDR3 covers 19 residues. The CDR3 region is CASSFSLKLAGEATYEQYF. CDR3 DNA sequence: TGTGCCAGCAGTTTTTCCCTGAAGCTAGCGGGAGAAGCTACCTACGAGCAGTACTTC.

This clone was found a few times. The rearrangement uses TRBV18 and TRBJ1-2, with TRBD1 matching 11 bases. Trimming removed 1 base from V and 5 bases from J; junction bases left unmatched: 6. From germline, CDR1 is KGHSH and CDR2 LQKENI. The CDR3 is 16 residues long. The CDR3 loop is CASSPLGGQGAYGYTF. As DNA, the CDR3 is TGTGCCAGCTCACCACTCGGCGGACAGGGGGCGTATGGCTACACCTTC.

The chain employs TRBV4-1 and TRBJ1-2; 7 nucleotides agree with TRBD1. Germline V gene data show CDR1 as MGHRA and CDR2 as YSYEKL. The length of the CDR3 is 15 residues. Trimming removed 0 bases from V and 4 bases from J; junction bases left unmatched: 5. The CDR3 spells CASSQDETGRYGYTF. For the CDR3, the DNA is TGCGCCAGCAGCCAAGACGAGACAGGGCGCTATGGCTACACCTTC.

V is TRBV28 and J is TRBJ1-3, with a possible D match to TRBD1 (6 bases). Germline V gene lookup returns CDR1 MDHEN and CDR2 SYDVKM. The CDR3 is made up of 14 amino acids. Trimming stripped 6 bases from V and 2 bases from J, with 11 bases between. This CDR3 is CASSSRGTGNTIYF. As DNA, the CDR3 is TGTGCCAGCAGCTCCAGGGGAACTGGAAACACCATATATTTT.

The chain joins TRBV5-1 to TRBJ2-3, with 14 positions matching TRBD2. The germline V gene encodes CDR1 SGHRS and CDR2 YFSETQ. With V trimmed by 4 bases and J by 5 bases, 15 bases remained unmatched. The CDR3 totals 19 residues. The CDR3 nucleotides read TGCGCCAGCAGCGGGGGACTAGCGGGAGTTGGGCTTTTTCGAGATACGCAGTATTTT. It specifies CASSGGLAGVGLFRDTQYF.

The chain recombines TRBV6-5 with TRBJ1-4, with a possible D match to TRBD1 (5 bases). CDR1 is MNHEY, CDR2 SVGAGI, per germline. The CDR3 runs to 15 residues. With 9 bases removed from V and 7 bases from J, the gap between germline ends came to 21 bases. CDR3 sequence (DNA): TGTGCCAGTAGCCTAAGGGGCAGTCAACCTGAAAAACTGTTTTTT. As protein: CASSLRGSQPEKLFF.